Presented here are 17 T cell receptor beta chains from one specimen sequenced in a study of neurological immune-mediated disorders. TCRdb fed the 5' RACE reads into MiXCR, producing one record per CDR3 protein. The table has some 16,000 distinct CDR3 sequences, roughly 9% seen once. The sample taken for sequencing was CD8+ T cells from blood. Every receptor here comes from a man between 45 and 60 years old in good health.

The table lists this clonotype with many counts. The chain is built from TRBV28 and TRBJ2-6, with D perhaps TRBD2 (6 bases). Trimming shortened V by 6 bases and J by 0 bases, and 9 bases separated the two germline ends. CDR3 length equals 15 residues. The germline V gene has CDR1 MDHEN and CDR2 SYDVKM. CDR3 residues: CASSHGSSGANVLTF. CDR3 in DNA: TGTGCCAGCAGCCACGGGAGCTCTGGGGCCAACGTCCTGACTTTC.

This clonotype was observed at least ten times. This chain connects TRBV20-1 to TRBJ2-1, with 13 positions matching TRBD2. This CDR3 has 17 amino acids. Germline values: CDR1 DFQATT, CDR2 SNEGSKA (reference sequence). Trimming cost V 2 bases and J 6 bases; bases outside gene matches: 10. The DNA of the CDR3 is TGCAGTGCTAGATCCGTGCTACTAGCGGGAGGGGGCAATGAGCAGTTCTTC. Translating gives CSARSVLLAGGGNEQFF.

Ten or more counts support this clonotype. The V gene is TRBV20-1, the J gene TRBJ2-1, with 7 bases that match TRBD2. V shed 4 bases and J 10 bases; nucleotides not matched to a gene: 7. Germline CDR1 DFQATT, CDR2 SNEGSKA (reference sequence). The CDR3 has 12 residues. The CDR3 region is CSATFSGREQFF. Written as DNA, the CDR3 is TGCAGTGCTACTTTTAGCGGGCGAGAGCAGTTCTTC.

The table lists this clonotype with many counts. CDR3 in amino acids: CSVEAADRNSPLHF. The CDR3 coding sequence is TGCAGCGTTGAAGCCGCGGACCGTAATTCACCCCTCCACTTT. The genes are TRBV29-1 and TRBJ1-6; D gene ambiguous. CDR1 is SQVTM, CDR2 ANQGSEA, per germline. V lost 1 base, J lost 6 bases, and 10 bases lay in between. The CDR3 length is 14 residues.

The sample holds many counts of this clonotype. J is TRBJ2-5 and V is TRBV2; maybe TRBD1 (5 bases). Germline V lookup: CDR1 SNHLY, CDR2 FYNNEI. The CDR3 has 12 amino acids. The germline V and J ends were trimmed by 6 bases and 2 bases, with 7 bases remaining between them. The CDR3 is CASRTVQETQYF. In DNA, the CDR3 is TGTGCCAGCAGGACAGTACAAGAGACCCAGTACTTC.

This clonotype came up a few times. The chain recombines TRBV27 with TRBJ1-5; no definite D call. V gave up 5 bases and J gave up 1 base, with 6 bases separating them. The CDR3 runs to 13 residues. The germline V gene has CDR1 MNHEY and CDR2 SMNVEV (reference sequence). The CDR3 DNA reads TGTGCCAGCAGTGCCTACAGCAATCAGCCCCAGCATTTT. This codes for CASSAYSNQPQHF.

The sample holds many counts of this clonotype. The chain employs TRBV7-9 and TRBJ1-5; 10 bases match TRBD1. Germline values: CDR1 SEHNR, CDR2 FQNEAQ (reference sequence). Unmatched junction bases numbered 4, after V lost 5 bases and J lost 6 bases. This CDR3 region has 14 residues. This chain's CDR3 is CASSTGQGFQPQHF. The CDR3 DNA sequence: TGTGCCAGCAGCACGGGACAGGGGTTTCAGCCCCAGCATTTT.

This clonotype was observed many times. The gene calls are TRBV7-9 and TRBJ2-1; TRBD2 matches 9 bases. Germline V gene sequence: CDR1 SEHNR, CDR2 FQNEAQ (reference sequence). The V segment lost 1 base and the J segment 8 bases; nucleotides outside the gene matches: 3. There are 14 residues in the CDR3. CDR3: CASSLVVAGDEQFF. The CDR3 DNA reads as TGTGCCAGCAGCTTAGTGGTAGCGGGAGATGAGCAGTTCTTC.

This clonotype was seen repeatedly, ten times or more. The chain carries TRBV3-1 and TRBJ1-1; 10 bases line up with TRBD1. The CDR3 runs 16 residues. Germline V gene data show CDR1 as LGHDT and CDR2 as YNNKEL (reference sequence). V shed 5 bases, J shed 2 bases, and the junction held 8 bases outside the gene matches. DNA of the CDR3: TGTGCCAGCAGCTCGGGACAGGGGTCGGTAAACACTGAAGCTTTCTTT. Translated, it gives CASSSGQGSVNTEAFF.

This clonotype came up many times. This rearrangement joins TRBV20-1 to TRBJ1-1, with D uncertain. The CDR3 extends over 14 amino acids. Trimming left V 2 bases short and J 3 bases short, with 13 bases between. CDR1 and CDR2 (germline): DFQATT, SNEGSKA (reference sequence). CDR3 loop: CSARHGMGYTEAFF. CDR3 nucleotides: TGCAGTGCTAGACATGGAATGGGCTACACTGAAGCTTTCTTT.

This clonotype is termed medium-sized (0.01 to 0.1%). The chain links TRBV28 to TRBJ1-5; 10 bases agree with TRBD1. The CDR3 totals 15 residues. The J segment lost 7 bases and the V segment lost 5 bases, leaving 8 bases of the junction unmatched. CDR1 is MDHEN and CDR2 is SYDVKM in the germline V gene. In nucleotides, the CDR3 is TGTGCCAGCAGTCGGGACAGGGGCCCGGTGCAGCCCCAGCATTTT. Residues: CASSRDRGPVQPQHF.

In its sample, this clonotype was seen many times. This sequence joins TRBV5-6 and TRBJ2-1, with 9 bases lining up with TRBD2. CDR1 and CDR2 (germline): SGHDT, YYEEEE. V gave up 4 bases and J gave up 0 bases; unmatched junction bases: 8. The CDR3 contains 17 residues. CDR3 sequence reads: CASSIGLARDSYNEQFF. CDR3 sequence (DNA): TGTGCCAGCAGCATCGGACTAGCGCGAGACTCCTACAATGAGCAGTTCTTC.

Ten or more counts support this clonotype. This chain joins TRBV10-3 and TRBJ2-1, with 10 nucleotides matching TRBD2. CDR3 length equals 15 residues. V lost 6 bases, J lost 6 bases, and 8 bases stayed unmatched. CDR1 and CDR2 from the germline V gene are ENHRY and SYGVKD. The CDR3 loop reads CAISPTSGIVNEQFF. DNA for the CDR3: TGTGCCATCAGCCCAACTAGCGGGATAGTCAATGAGCAGTTCTTC.

This clonotype is medium-sized by share. The gene calls are TRBV27 and TRBJ1-2, with D possibly being TRBD1 (6 bases). Germline V lookup: CDR1 MNHEY, CDR2 SMNVEV (reference sequence). The CDR3 length is 13 residues. The ends were cut back, 2 bases at V and 8 bases at J, with 12 bases in the middle. The CDR3 nucleotides read TGTGCCAGCAGTTTAGGAAGGAGGGGGGGCTACACCTTC. This gives the protein CASSLGRRGGYTF.

The table lists this clonotype with many counts. The chain carries TRBV29-1 and TRBJ1-1; the D gene is possibly TRBD1 (5 bases). V lost 2 bases, J lost 5 bases, and 21 bases lay in between. Germline loops: CDR1 SQVTM, CDR2 ANQGSEA. The CDR3 has 16 residues. This CDR3 reads CSVEPSPGEGGTEAFF. DNA of the CDR3: TGCAGCGTTGAACCCTCCCCGGGGGAGGGAGGTACTGAAGCTTTCTTT.

The gene calls are TRBV9 and TRBJ1-2; D possibly corresponds to TRBD1 (6 bases). Germline CDR1 is SGDLS and CDR2 is YYNGEE. The V gene lost 0 bases and the J gene lost 1 base, with 7 bases spanning the gap. This CDR3 has 14 residues. DNA of the CDR3: TGTGCCAGCAGCGTAGAGGGGGGTAACTATGGCTACACCTTC. Its protein product is CASSVEGGNYGYTF.

This clonotype was counted ten times or more. The chain employs TRBV7-9 and TRBJ2-1, with 7 bases identical to TRBD2. V lost 1 base and J lost 4; bases outside the gene matches: 10. Germline assignment: CDR1 SEHNR and CDR2 FQNEAQ (reference sequence). The CDR3 covers 17 residues. The CDR3 DNA reads as TGTGCCAGCAGCTTAGTGTGGATCAGGGAGGGGTACAATGAGCAGTTCTTC. It yields the protein CASSLVWIREGYNEQFF.